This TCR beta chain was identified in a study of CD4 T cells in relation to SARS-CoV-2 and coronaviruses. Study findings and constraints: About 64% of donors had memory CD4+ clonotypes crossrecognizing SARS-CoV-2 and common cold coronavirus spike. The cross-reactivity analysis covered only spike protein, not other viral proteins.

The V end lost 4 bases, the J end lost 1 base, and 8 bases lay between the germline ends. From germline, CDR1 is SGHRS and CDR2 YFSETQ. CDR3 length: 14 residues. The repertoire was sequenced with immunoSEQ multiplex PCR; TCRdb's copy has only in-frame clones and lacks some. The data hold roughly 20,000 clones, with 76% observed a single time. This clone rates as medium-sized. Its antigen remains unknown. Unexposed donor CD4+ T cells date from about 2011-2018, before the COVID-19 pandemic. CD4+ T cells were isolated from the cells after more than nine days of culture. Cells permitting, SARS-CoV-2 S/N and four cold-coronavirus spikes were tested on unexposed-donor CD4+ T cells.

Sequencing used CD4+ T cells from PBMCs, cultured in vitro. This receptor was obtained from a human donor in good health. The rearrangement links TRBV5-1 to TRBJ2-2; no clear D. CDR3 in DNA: TGCGCCAGCAGCACGGGTGGGAACACCGGGGAGCTGTTTTTT. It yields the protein CASSTGGNTGELFF.